These T cell receptor beta chains were read from a single sample in a study of blood T cells in healthy people across ages. Using its own MiXCR run on the 5' RACE reads, TCRdb lists one record per CDR3 protein. The sample has some 1.8 million distinct CDR3 sequences; about two fifths are singletons. The sequenced sample consisted of blood. The receptors stem from a human donor in good health. CDR3s include the opening cysteine and the closing phenylalanine or tryptophan. Fields, in order: clone size, V gene, D gene, J gene, CDR3 DNA, CDR3 protein. The D gene is left open where the match is weak. Not all rows give a size; the values are once, few, many and, for expanded clones, a class.

>NA|TRBV4-2|TRBD1|TRBJ1-2
TGTGCCAGCAGCCAACAGATCCGGGACAGCTATGGCTACACCTTC
CASSQQIRDSYGYTF
>NA|TRBV12-3/TRBV12-4|NA|TRBJ2-3
TGTGCCAGCAGTATGACTGGCGGCACAGATACGCAGTATTTT
CASSMTGGTDTQYF
>NA|TRBV20-1|NA|TRBJ2-5
TGCAGTGCCCCCCGGGGGGCGGAGACCCAGTACTTC
CSAPRGAETQYF
>few|TRBV6-4|NA|TRBJ2-1
TGTGCCGGCGGGACAGAAGTCCGCAATGAGCAGTTCTTC
CAGGTEVRNEQFF
>NA|TRBV6-1|NA|TRBJ1-2
TGTGCCAGCAGTGAAGTATCCGGGGGCGCTTATGGCTACACCTTC
CASSEVSGGAYGYTF
>many|TRBV7-2|TRBD2|TRBJ2-3
TGTGCCAGCAGGGCGGGACTAGCCACAGATACGCAGTATTTT
CASRAGLATDTQYF
>NA|TRBV2|NA|TRBJ1-5
TGTGCCAGCAGTGAAGTAAATAGCAATCAGCCCCAGCATTTT
CASSEVNSNQPQHF
>NA|TRBV7-9|NA|TRBJ2-4
TGTGCCAGCGCTTGGGAGGCCCCGGGCATTCAGTACTTC
CASAWEAPGIQYF
>few|TRBV12-5|NA|TRBJ2-5
TGTGCTAGTGGTTACCATGCAGCAAGTTACCAAGAGACCCAGTACTTC
CASGYHAASYQETQYF
>few|TRBV3-1|NA|TRBJ2-7
TGTGCCAGCAGCCATCCACGACATACGGGATCCGGCTACGAGCAGTACTTC
CASSHPRHTGSGYEQYF
>NA|TRBV28|NA|TRBJ2-4
TGTGCCAGCAGGGACGCAGTGGGGGAGTACTTC
CASRDAVGEYF
>NA|TRBV7-2|TRBD1|TRBJ1-1
TGTGCCAGCAGCCTGGAAGACAGGGGCCACGACGGGGGTTTGAAAGCTTTCTTT
CASSLEDRGHDGGLKAFF
>NA|TRBV24-1|TRBD1|TRBJ1-2
TGTGCCACCAGCAACAGGGGAGACCATGGCTACACCTTC
CATSNRGDHGYTF
>many|TRBV4-3|TRBD1|TRBJ2-5
TGCGCCAGCAGCCAAGGGACAGGTTCTAGGGAGACCCAGTACTTC
CASSQGTGSRETQYF
>few|TRBV30|NA|TRBJ1-5
TGTGCCTGGGGGGGTCCGCCGAACAATCAGCCCCAGCATTTT
CAWGGPPNNQPQHF
>few|TRBV7-3|NA|TRBJ1-2
TGTGCCAGCAGCTTAAACGGGGTGGCCGGGGATCTGGGTGGCTACACCTTC
CASSLNGVAGDLGGYTF
>few|TRBV6-6|TRBD1|TRBJ2-3
TGTGCCAGCAGCACGACCGGGACAGGGGGTGATACGCAGTATTTT
CASSTTGTGGDTQYF
>NA|TRBV20-1|NA|TRBJ2-1
TGCAGTGCACTTGGACTACACTCCTACAATGAGCAGTTCTTC
CSALGLHSYNEQFF
>NA|TRBV5-1|NA|TRBJ2-7
TGCGCCAGCAGAAGTTACCTAGCGTGGGACGAGCAGTACTTC
CASRSYLAWDEQYF
>NA|TRBV29-1|TRBD1|TRBJ1-4
TGCAGCGCTCAGGGGGCAGATGAAAAACTGTTTTTT
CSAQGADEKLFF
>once|TRBV5-1|NA|TRBJ2-7
TGCGCCAGCAGCTTCCCCAGGGATCCGGAGCCGTACGAGCAGTACTTC
CASSFPRDPEPYEQYF
>NA|TRBV6-6|NA|TRBJ1-5
TGTGCCAGCAGTGCCCCCCGTAGTGGTCAGCCCCAGCATTTT
CASSAPRSGQPQHF
>NA|TRBV5-1|NA|TRBJ2-1
TGCGCCAGCAGCTTGGATGGGGGTCAGCCATGTGGTGAGCAGTTCTTC
CASSLDGGQPCGEQFF
>NA|TRBV6-2/TRBV6-3|NA|TRBJ1-1
TGTGCCAGCAGTTTTGATCTGGGACTCGTGGGGACTGAAGCTTTCTTT
CASSFDLGLVGTEAFF